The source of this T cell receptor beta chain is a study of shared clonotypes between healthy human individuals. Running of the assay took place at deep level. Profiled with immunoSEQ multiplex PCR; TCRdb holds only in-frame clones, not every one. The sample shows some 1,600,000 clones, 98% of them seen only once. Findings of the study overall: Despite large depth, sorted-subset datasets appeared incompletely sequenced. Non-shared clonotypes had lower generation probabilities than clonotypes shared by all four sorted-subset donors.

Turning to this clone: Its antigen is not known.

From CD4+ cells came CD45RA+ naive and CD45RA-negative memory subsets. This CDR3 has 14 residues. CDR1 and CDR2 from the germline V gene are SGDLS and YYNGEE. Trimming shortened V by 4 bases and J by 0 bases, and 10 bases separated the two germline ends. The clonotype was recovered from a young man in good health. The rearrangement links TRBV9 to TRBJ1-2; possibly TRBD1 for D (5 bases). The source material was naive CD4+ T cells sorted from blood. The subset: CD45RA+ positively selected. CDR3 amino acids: CASSTSGTNYGYTF. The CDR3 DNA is TGTGCCAGCAGCACCTCAGGGACTAACTATGGCTACACCTTC. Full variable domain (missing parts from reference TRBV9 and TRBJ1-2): DSGVTQTPKHLITATGQRVTLRCSPRSGDLSVYWYQQSLDQGLQFLIQYYNGEERAKGNILERFSAQQFPDLHSELNLSSLELGDSALYFCASSTSGTNYGYTFGSGTRLTVV.